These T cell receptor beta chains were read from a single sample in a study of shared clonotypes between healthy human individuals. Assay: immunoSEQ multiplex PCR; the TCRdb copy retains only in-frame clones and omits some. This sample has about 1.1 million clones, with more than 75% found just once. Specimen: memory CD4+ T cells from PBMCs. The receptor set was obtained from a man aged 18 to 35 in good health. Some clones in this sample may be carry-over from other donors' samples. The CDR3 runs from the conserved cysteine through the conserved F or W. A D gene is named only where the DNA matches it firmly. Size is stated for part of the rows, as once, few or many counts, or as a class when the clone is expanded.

CDR3aa: CASRDRDSRTDTQYF
CDR3nt: TGTGCCAGCAGGGATAGGGACAGCCGCACAGATACGCAGTATTTT
d_gene: TRBD1
j_gene: TRBJ2-3
abundance: NA
v_gene: TRBV2

CDR3aa: CASSPGREKLFF
CDR3nt: TGTGCCAGCTCACCGGGGAGGGAAAAACTGTTTTTT
d_gene: NA
j_gene: TRBJ1-4
abundance: NA
v_gene: TRBV18

CDR3aa: CSGGTGGREQYF
CDR3nt: TGCAGCGGGGGGACAGGGGGCCGCGAGCAGTACTTC
d_gene: TRBD1
j_gene: TRBJ2-7
abundance: NA
v_gene: TRBV29-1

CDR3aa: CASSILRLSSYEQYF
CDR3nt: TGTGCCAGCAGCATTCTCCGGTTGAGCTCCTACGAGCAGTACTTC
d_gene: NA
j_gene: TRBJ2-7
abundance: NA
v_gene: TRBV11-2

CDR3aa: CASSDSGRYEQYF
CDR3nt: TGTGCCAGCAGTGACTCCGGCCGCTACGAGCAGTACTTC
d_gene: NA
j_gene: TRBJ2-7
abundance: NA
v_gene: TRBV2

CDR3aa: CASSRSGTGVETQYF
CDR3nt: TGCGCCAGCAGCCGCTCCGGGACAGGGGTAGAGACCCAGTACTTC
d_gene: TRBD1
j_gene: TRBJ2-5
abundance: NA
v_gene: TRBV4-1

CDR3aa: CASSPGTSGRVGYTF
CDR3nt: TGTGCCAGCAGCCCGGGGACATCGGGCCGGGTCGGCTACACCTTC
d_gene: NA
j_gene: TRBJ1-2
abundance: NA
v_gene: TRBV5-4

CDR3aa: CASSHPGATTEAFF
CDR3nt: TGCGCCAGCAGCCATCCGGGGGCGACCACTGAAGCTTTCTTT
d_gene: NA
j_gene: TRBJ1-1
abundance: NA
v_gene: TRBV5-1

CDR3aa: CASSGQGWGAKNIQYF
CDR3nt: TGTGCCAGCAGTGGTCAGGGGTGGGGAGCCAAAAACATTCAGTACTTC
d_gene: NA
j_gene: TRBJ2-4
abundance: NA
v_gene: TRBV2

CDR3aa: CASSPWDHNTDTQYF
CDR3nt: TGTGCCAGCAGTCCCTGGGATCATAACACAGATACGCAGTATTTT
d_gene: NA
j_gene: TRBJ2-3
abundance: NA
v_gene: TRBV28

CDR3aa: CASSPTGNLYGYTF
CDR3nt: TGTGCCAGCAGTCCGACAGGGAACTTGTATGGCTACACCTTC
d_gene: TRBD1
j_gene: TRBJ1-2
abundance: NA
v_gene: TRBV6-6

CDR3aa: CAISESRGNGANVLTF
CDR3nt: TGTGCCATCAGTGAGTCCCGGGGTAATGGGGCCAACGTCCTGACTTTC
d_gene: NA
j_gene: TRBJ2-6
abundance: NA
v_gene: TRBV10-3

CDR3aa: CASSSYRVKNTEAFF
CDR3nt: TGTGCCAGCAGTTCCTACAGGGTAAAGAACACTGAAGCTTTCTTT
d_gene: NA
j_gene: TRBJ1-1
abundance: NA
v_gene: TRBV27

CDR3aa: CASSSPPGTVNTEAFF
CDR3nt: TGCGCCAGCAGCTCCCCCCCCGGGACAGTGAACACTGAAGCTTTCTTT
d_gene: TRBD1
j_gene: TRBJ1-1
abundance: NA
v_gene: TRBV5-1

CDR3aa: CASSLQTGTTGELFF
CDR3nt: TGCGCCAGCAGCCTCCAGACAGGGACCACCGGGGAGCTGTTTTTT
d_gene: TRBD1
j_gene: TRBJ2-2
abundance: NA
v_gene: TRBV5-1

CDR3aa: CASSLGGIWTTPYEQYF
CDR3nt: TGTGCCAGCAGCTTAGGAGGTATTTGGACTACCCCCTACGAGCAGTACTTC
d_gene: NA
j_gene: TRBJ2-7
abundance: NA
v_gene: TRBV7-8

CDR3aa: CASTSGRGYGYTF
CDR3nt: TGTGCCAGCACCTCAGGGAGGGGCTATGGCTACACCTTC
d_gene: NA
j_gene: TRBJ1-2
abundance: NA
v_gene: TRBV27

CDR3aa: CASSADSNQPQHF
CDR3nt: TGTGCCAGCAGTGCCGACAGCAATCAGCCCCAGCATTTT
d_gene: NA
j_gene: TRBJ1-5
abundance: NA
v_gene: TRBV6-1

CDR3aa: CASSIRESREKLFF
CDR3nt: TGTGCCAGCAGCATAAGGGAGAGCAGGGAAAAACTGTTTTTT
d_gene: NA
j_gene: TRBJ1-4
abundance: few
v_gene: TRBV6-6

CDR3aa: CAWSLGLAVTYEQYF
CDR3nt: TGTGCCTGGAGCCTCGGACTAGCGGTAACCTACGAGCAGTACTTC
d_gene: TRBD2
j_gene: TRBJ2-7
abundance: NA
v_gene: TRBV30

CDR3aa: CASSSGQGQREQYF
CDR3nt: TGCGCCAGCAGCTCCGGACAGGGCCAGAGGGAGCAGTACTTC
d_gene: TRBD1
j_gene: TRBJ2-7
abundance: few
v_gene: TRBV5-1

CDR3aa: CASSRTLGNIQYF
CDR3nt: TGTGCCAGCAGTCGGACCCTTGGAAACATTCAGTACTTC
d_gene: NA
j_gene: TRBJ2-4
abundance: NA
v_gene: TRBV28

CDR3aa: CASSSTGQNNYEQYF
CDR3nt: TGTGCCAGCAGCTCGACGGGACAGAATAACTACGAGCAGTACTTC
d_gene: TRBD1
j_gene: TRBJ2-7
abundance: NA
v_gene: TRBV7-3

CDR3aa: CASSPDRGNYGYTF
CDR3nt: TGTGCCAGCAGCCCGGACAGGGGGAACTATGGCTACACCTTC
d_gene: TRBD1
j_gene: TRBJ1-2
abundance: NA
v_gene: TRBV7-2

CDR3aa: CASSLSGGLQFF
CDR3nt: TGTGCCAGCAGCTTATCAGGAGGTTTGCAGTTCTTC
d_gene: NA
j_gene: TRBJ2-1
abundance: NA
v_gene: TRBV7-8

CDR3aa: CASSPGRWNTEAFF
CDR3nt: TGTGCCAGCAGTCCCGGACGCTGGAACACTGAAGCTTTCTTT
d_gene: NA
j_gene: TRBJ1-1
abundance: NA
v_gene: TRBV28

CDR3aa: CAWKGSYNEQFF
CDR3nt: TGTGCCTGGAAGGGATCTTATAATGAGCAGTTCTTC
d_gene: NA
j_gene: TRBJ2-1
abundance: NA
v_gene: TRBV30

CDR3aa: CASSLQGQGTEAFF
CDR3nt: TGCGCCAGCAGCTTACAGGGACAGGGAACTGAAGCTTTCTTT
d_gene: TRBD1
j_gene: TRBJ1-1
abundance: few
v_gene: TRBV5-1

CDR3aa: CASSFWLTNTEAFF
CDR3nt: TGTGCCAGCAGTTTCTGGTTAACAAACACTGAAGCTTTCTTT
d_gene: NA
j_gene: TRBJ1-1
abundance: NA
v_gene: TRBV28

CDR3aa: CSAMVTEAFF
CDR3nt: TGCAGTGCTATGGTCACTGAAGCTTTCTTT
d_gene: NA
j_gene: TRBJ1-1
abundance: NA
v_gene: TRBV20-1

CDR3aa: CASSLDLHSGNTIYF
CDR3nt: TGTGCCAGCAGCTTAGATTTACACTCTGGAAACACCATATATTTT
d_gene: NA
j_gene: TRBJ1-3
abundance: NA
v_gene: TRBV7-9

CDR3aa: CAISDPRGDTQYF
CDR3nt: TGTGCCATCAGTGACCCCCGCGGGGATACGCAGTATTTT
d_gene: NA
j_gene: TRBJ2-3
abundance: NA
v_gene: TRBV10-3

CDR3aa: CSVGGDTNTEAFF
CDR3nt: TGCAGCGTTGGAGGGGACACGAACACTGAAGCTTTCTTT
d_gene: NA
j_gene: TRBJ1-1
abundance: few
v_gene: TRBV29-1

CDR3aa: CASSSGALNTIYF
CDR3nt: TGTGCCAGCAGTTCAGGGGCCTTAAACACCATATATTTT
d_gene: NA
j_gene: TRBJ1-3
abundance: few
v_gene: TRBV27

CDR3aa: CATRLLGQGYEQYF
CDR3nt: TGTGCCACCAGACTATTGGGCCAGGGCTACGAGCAGTACTTC
d_gene: NA
j_gene: TRBJ2-7
abundance: NA
v_gene: TRBV27

CDR3aa: CASSLGGGQPQHF
CDR3nt: TGCGCCAGCAGCTTGGGTGGGGGGCAGCCCCAGCATTTT
d_gene: NA
j_gene: TRBJ1-5
abundance: NA
v_gene: TRBV5-1

CDR3aa: CATSRGGISGNTIYF
CDR3nt: TGTGCCACCAGCAGAGGAGGGATTAGTGGAAACACCATATATTTT
d_gene: NA
j_gene: TRBJ1-3
abundance: once
v_gene: TRBV15

CDR3aa: CASSLFLGTRAFSGTIYF
CDR3nt: TGTGCCAGCAGCTTGTTTTTGGGGACACGGGCCTTTTCGGGCACCATATATTTT
d_gene: NA
j_gene: TRBJ1-3
abundance: NA
v_gene: TRBV5-6

CDR3aa: CASSSTDRAGETQYF
CDR3nt: TGCGCCAGCAGCTCCACGGACAGGGCTGGGGAGACCCAGTACTTC
d_gene: TRBD1
j_gene: TRBJ2-5
abundance: once
v_gene: TRBV5-1

CDR3aa: CASSLGLAGAGELFF
CDR3nt: TGTGCCAGTAGTCTGGGACTAGCGGGAGCCGGGGAGCTGTTTTTT
d_gene: TRBD2
j_gene: TRBJ2-2
abundance: NA
v_gene: TRBV19

CDR3aa: CASSPTGAEQYF
CDR3nt: TGTGCCAGCAGCCCGACAGGGGCCGAGCAGTACTTC
d_gene: TRBD1
j_gene: TRBJ2-7
abundance: NA
v_gene: TRBV5-5